These 8 T cell receptor beta chains share one sample of origin, sequenced in a study of post-analysis software for immune sequencing data. Study-wide points: About five TRBV segments were more frequent in patients than controls; TRBV5-6, TRBV5-1 and TRBV20-1 belonged to this group.

Included in the TCR beta cDNA libraries were unique molecular identifiers. TCRdb ran MiXCR on the PCR reads and lists one entry per CDR3 protein. The profile shows 700,000 to 800,000 distinct CDR3 sequences, roughly 30% of them singletons. These TCRs are of unknown antigen specificity. The sample was blood. The source of these receptors is a girl aged 5-17 years with multiple sclerosis.

This sequence joins TRBV6-5 and TRBJ2-3, with TRBD2 matching 10 bases. Germline V gene data show CDR1 as MNHEY and CDR2 as SVGAGI. The CDR3 has 16 amino acids. V was clipped by 5 bases and J by 2 bases; unmatched bases: 7. The DNA of the CDR3 is TGTGCCAGCAGTCCCTGGGGGACTAGCGACACAGATACGCAGTATTTT. It translates to CASSPWGTSDTDTQYF.

This clonotype was found a few times. The rearrangement joins TRBV7-9 to TRBJ2-1; no reliable D call. V lost 5 bases and J 7 bases, leaving 9 bases between the germline ends. CDR3 length: 12 residues. The germline gives CDR1 SEHNR, CDR2 FQNEAQ (reference sequence). Here the CDR3 reads CASSGFGNEQFF. The CDR3 DNA sequence: TGTGCCAGCAGCGGATTCGGGAATGAGCAGTTCTTC.

The chain couples TRBV7-2 to TRBJ2-7; D remains ambiguous. Trimming removed 1 base at V and 2 bases at J, with 15 bases between. The CDR3 is 16 amino acids. Germline lookup yields CDR1 SGHTA and CDR2 FQGNSA. CDR3 sequence (DNA): TGTGCCAGCAGCTTAGGACGAGCGATCGCCCCCTACGAGCAGTACTTC. It codes for CASSLGRAIAPYEQYF.

Turning to this clonotype: The junction does not match germline at one end; this may be a read error. The chain has TRBV7-2 and TRBJ2-3; 9 nucleotides line up with TRBD2. The CDR3 totals 14 residues. Germline V gene sequence: CDR1 SGHTA, CDR2 FQGNSA. CDR3 residues: CVSSRAGGSDTQYF. The DNA for the CDR3 is TGTGTCAGCAGCCGAGCGGGAGGTTCAGATACGCAGTATTTT.

A few counts support this clonotype. V gene TRBV20-1 combines with J gene TRBJ2-5; a weak D match, TRBD1 (6 bases). Germline CDR1 DFQATT, CDR2 SNEGSKA (reference sequence). CDR3 length equals 16 residues. Trimming pared 7 bases from V and 5 bases from J, leaving 26 bases between. The DNA for the CDR3 is TGCAGTGGCACCGTCAGGGGCCCAGGACCGGGGGAGACCCAGTACTTC. It encodes CSGTVRGPGPGETQYF.

This clonotype was counted a few times. This chain joins TRBV27 and TRBJ1-5; D is uncertain. CDR1 and CDR2 from the germline V gene are MNHEY and SMNVEV (reference sequence). The V and J ends lost 9 bases and 7 bases respectively, with 19 bases between them. The CDR3 loop spans 14 amino acids. The CDR3 DNA reads TGTGCCAGTAGCGAAACGGCCGGGCGGCAGCCCCAGCATTTT. Amino acids: CASSETAGRQPQHF.

The V and J genes are TRBV27 and TRBJ1-2, with a tentative D call TRBD1 (5 bases). Trimming took 5 bases from V and 3 from J, leaving 16 bases between them. CDR3 length: 15 amino acids. Germline CDR1 and CDR2: MNHEY and SMNVEV (reference sequence). The CDR3 DNA follows: TGTGCCAGCAGTCTCCACGGGGGACCGCACTATGGCTACACCTTC. Protein sequence: CASSLHGGPHYGYTF.

This clonotype turned up a few times. The DNA for the CDR3 is TGCAGCGTCGCCAGACTAGTGTCCGGATACAATGAGCAGTTCTTC. This codes for CSVARLVSGYNEQFF. V is TRBV29-1 and J is TRBJ2-1; TRBD2 might be the D (6 bases). Trimming shortened V by 6 bases and J by 4 bases, and 19 bases separated the two germline ends. From germline, CDR1 is SQVTM and CDR2 ANQGSEA. The CDR3 contains 15 residues.